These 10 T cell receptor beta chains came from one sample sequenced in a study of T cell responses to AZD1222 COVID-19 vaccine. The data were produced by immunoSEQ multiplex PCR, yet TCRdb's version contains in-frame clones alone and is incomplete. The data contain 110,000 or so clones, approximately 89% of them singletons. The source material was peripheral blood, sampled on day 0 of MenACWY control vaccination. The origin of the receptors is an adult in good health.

CDR3 coding DNA: TGTGCCAGCAGCACTGGCGGGGTCAGCTACACCTTC. Protein product: CASSTGGVSYTF. The genes are TRBV7-9 and TRBJ1-2; D is uncertain. Trimming cost V 5 bases and J 9 bases, with 13 bases left between them. This CDR3 is built from 12 residues. Germline assignment: CDR1 SEHNR and CDR2 FQNEAQ (reference sequence).

Here the CDR3 reads CASTWDGRSGANVLTF. DNA for the CDR3: TGTGCCAGCACTTGGGACGGGCGCTCTGGGGCCAACGTCCTGACTTTC. J is TRBJ2-6 and V is TRBV2; D could derive from TRBD1 or TRBD2 (5 bases each). V shed 7 bases and J shed 0 bases, with 13 bases lying between them. CDR3 length: 16 amino acids. The germline V gene encodes CDR1 SNHLY and CDR2 FYNNEI.

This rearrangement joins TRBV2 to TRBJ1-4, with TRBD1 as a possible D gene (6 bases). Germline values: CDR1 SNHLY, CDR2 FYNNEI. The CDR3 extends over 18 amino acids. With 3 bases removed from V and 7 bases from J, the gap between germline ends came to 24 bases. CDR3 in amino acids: CASSEPRGNRVFSEKLFF. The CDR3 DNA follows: TGTGCCAGCAGTGAGCCCAGAGGGAACAGGGTCTTCAGTGAAAAACTGTTTTTT.

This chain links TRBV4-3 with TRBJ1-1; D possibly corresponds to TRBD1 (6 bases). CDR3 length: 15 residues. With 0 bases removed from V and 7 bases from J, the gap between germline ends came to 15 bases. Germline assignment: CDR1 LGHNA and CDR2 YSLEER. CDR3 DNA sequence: TGCGCCAGCAGCCAAGATCCCCAGGACAGCCTTGAAGCTTTCTTT. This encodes CASSQDPQDSLEAFF.

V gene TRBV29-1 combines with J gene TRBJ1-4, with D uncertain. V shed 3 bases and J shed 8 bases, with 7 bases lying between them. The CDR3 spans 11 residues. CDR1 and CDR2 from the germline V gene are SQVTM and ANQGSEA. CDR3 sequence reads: CSVELGEKLFF. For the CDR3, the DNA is TGCAGCGTTGAGTTAGGAGAAAAACTGTTTTTT. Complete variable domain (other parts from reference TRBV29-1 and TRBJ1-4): SAVISQKPSRDICQRGTSLTIQCQVDSQVTMMFWYRQQPGQSLTLIATANQGSEATYESGFVIDKFPISRPNLTFSTLTVSNMSPEDSSIYLCSVELGEKLFFGSGTQLSVL.

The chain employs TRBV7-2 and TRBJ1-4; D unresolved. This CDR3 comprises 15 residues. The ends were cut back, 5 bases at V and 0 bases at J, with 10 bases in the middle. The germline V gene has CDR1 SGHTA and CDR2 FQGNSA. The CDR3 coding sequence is TGTGCCAGCAGCCCTAGGAAAGCAACTAATGAAAAACTGTTTTTT. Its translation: CASSPRKATNEKLFF.

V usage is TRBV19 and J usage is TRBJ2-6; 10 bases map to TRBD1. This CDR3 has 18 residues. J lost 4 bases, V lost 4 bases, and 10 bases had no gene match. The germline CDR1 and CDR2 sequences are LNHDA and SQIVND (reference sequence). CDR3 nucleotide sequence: TGTGCCAGTAGTACTCCGGGACAGGGGAGTCGAGGGGCCAACGTCCTGACTTTC. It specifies CASSTPGQGSRGANVLTF.

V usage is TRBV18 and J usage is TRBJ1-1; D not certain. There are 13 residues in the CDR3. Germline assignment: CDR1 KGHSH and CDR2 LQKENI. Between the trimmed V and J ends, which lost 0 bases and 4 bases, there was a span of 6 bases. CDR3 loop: CASSPPKGTEAFF. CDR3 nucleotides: TGTGCCAGCTCACCACCCAAGGGCACTGAAGCTTTCTTT.

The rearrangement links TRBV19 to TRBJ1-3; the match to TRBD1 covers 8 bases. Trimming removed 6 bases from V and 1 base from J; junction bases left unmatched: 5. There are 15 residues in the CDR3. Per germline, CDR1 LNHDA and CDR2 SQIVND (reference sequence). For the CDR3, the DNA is TGTGCCAGTAGCCTACGACAGGGGTCTGGAAACACCATATATTTT. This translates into CASSLRQGSGNTIYF.

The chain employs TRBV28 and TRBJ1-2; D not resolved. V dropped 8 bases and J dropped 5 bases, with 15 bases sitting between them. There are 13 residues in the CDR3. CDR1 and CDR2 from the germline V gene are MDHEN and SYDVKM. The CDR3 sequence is CASGLRTDYGYTF. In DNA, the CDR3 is TGTGCCAGCGGTCTTAGGACTGATTATGGCTACACCTTC.